Following are 17 T cell receptor beta chains from one sample sequenced in a study of cytomegalovirus exposure and HLA in healthy donors. The PCR ran on 60 Vbeta and 13 Jbeta primers. The repertoire was sequenced with immunoSEQ multiplex PCR; TCRdb's copy has only in-frame clones and lacks some. The sample carries about 190,000 clones, 60% to 85% recorded once. What was sequenced was PBMCs. The receptors derive from a woman younger than 30 in good health and CMV-seronegative.

In this sample, this clone turned up a few times. V usage is TRBV7-8 and J usage is TRBJ2-7; weak D call: TRBD1 (5 bases). The CDR3 is 17 amino acids. Germline CDR1 SGHVS, CDR2 FQNEAQ. Trimming took 0 bases from V and 5 from J, leaving 20 bases between them. The CDR3 nucleotides read TGTGCCAGCAGCTTAGCTCGTCTAGGGGAATCTTGGGACGAGCAGTACTTC. Translation gives CASSLARLGESWDEQYF.

V and J are TRBV6-6 and TRBJ1-2; TRBD1 matches 10 bases. Germline assignment: CDR1 MNHNY and CDR2 SVGAGI (reference sequence). The CDR3 has 15 residues. The V segment lost 5 bases and the J segment 3 bases; nucleotides outside the gene matches: 6. The CDR3 sequence is CASSLSGTGDYGYTF. The CDR3 DNA follows: TGTGCCAGCAGTCTCTCCGGGACAGGGGACTATGGCTACACCTTC.

In DNA form, the CDR3 reads TGTGCCAGCAGCTCTTTCCCTCAGGGAAATTCACCCCTCCACTTT. It specifies CASSSFPQGNSPLHF. J is TRBJ1-6 and V is TRBV13; the D gene is possibly TRBD1 (5 bases). Looked up from germline, CDR1 is PRHDT and CDR2 is FYEKMQ (reference sequence). The CDR3 contains 15 residues. V lost 4 bases and J lost 7, with 14 bases in between.

V gene TRBV9 combines with J gene TRBJ2-7; TRBD1 matches at 7 bases. J lost 2 bases, V lost 3 bases, and 5 bases had no gene match. Germline V gives CDR1 SGDLS, CDR2 YYNGEE. The CDR3 is 14 residues long. CDR3 amino acids: CASSGLQGAYEQYF. Written as DNA, the CDR3 is TGTGCCAGCAGCGGTCTGCAGGGGGCCTACGAGCAGTACTTC.

The V call is TRBV6-5, the J call TRBJ1-1, with 9 bases that match TRBD1. Germline trimming cut 5 bases from V and 1 base from J; bases unmatched to any gene: 5. The CDR3 runs 15 residues. The germline V gene has CDR1 MNHEY and CDR2 SVGAGI. The CDR3 DNA sequence: TGTGCCAGCAGTACAGGGGGCAAATGGAACACTGAAGCTTTCTTT. The encoded protein is CASSTGGKWNTEAFF.

V and J are TRBV27 and TRBJ2-7; D may be TRBD2 (5 bases). CDR1 and CDR2 (germline): MNHEY, SMNVEV (reference sequence). This CDR3 contains 13 residues. Deletions cut 6 bases from V and 2 bases from J, with 11 bases between. The CDR3 protein is CASRIREPYEQYF. The CDR3 nucleotides are TGTGCCAGCAGGATCCGGGAACCCTACGAGCAGTACTTC.

The V and J genes are TRBV23-1 and TRBJ1-3; D is unclear. TRBV23-1 is filed as an ORF, its function uncertain. The CDR3 extends over 16 amino acids. V was trimmed by 0 bases and J by 5 bases, leaving 14 bases between them. The CDR3 here is CASSQSRRKHRNTIYF. CDR3 sequence (DNA): TGCGCCAGCAGTCAATCGCGCAGGAAGCACAGAAACACCATATATTTT.

The V gene is TRBV19, the J gene TRBJ1-5, with TRBD1 identical over 8 bases. The CDR3 runs to 14 residues. V was clipped by 10 bases and J by 2 bases; unmatched bases: 7. Germline V gene sequence: CDR1 LNHDA, CDR2 SQIVND (reference sequence). Here the CDR3 DNA reads TGTGCCACCCCGGACAGGGTGCGCAATCAGCCCCAGCATTTT. This translates into CATPDRVRNQPQHF.

The chain combines TRBV10-3 with TRBJ1-2; D unclear. CDR1 is ENHRY and CDR2 is SYGVKD in the germline V gene. This CDR3 is built from 14 residues. V lost 4 bases and J lost 2, with 11 bases in between. CDR3 sequence (DNA): TGTGCCATCAGTGGGCGGATGACGAACTATGGCTACACCTTC. Translating gives CAISGRMTNYGYTF.

The sample holds a few counts of this clone. Here the CDR3 DNA reads TGCGCCAGCAGTGAGGGGGCCATTCAGCATGAGCAGTACTTC. Translating it yields CASSEGAIQHEQYF. The chain combines TRBV10-2 with TRBJ2-7, with D possibly being TRBD1 (5 bases). This CDR3 region has 14 residues. In germline, CDR1 is WSHSY, CDR2 SAAADI. Trimming shortened V by 2 bases and J by 7 bases, and 15 bases separated the two germline ends.

This clone appeared a single time. The sample contains more than one DNA sequence encoding this CDR3. The chain couples TRBV19 to TRBJ1-5; D might be TRBD1 (5 bases). CDR1 is LNHDA, CDR2 SQIVND, per germline (reference sequence). The CDR3 is made up of 16 amino acids. The V end lost 7 bases, the J end lost 1 base, and 17 bases lay between the germline ends. The CDR3 region is CASKTGGAVSNQPQHF. CDR3 nucleotides: TGTGCCAGTAAGACGGGGGGAGCCGTGAGCAATCAGCCCCAGCATTTT.

This clone was detected a few times. This sequence joins TRBV28 and TRBJ2-5; 13 nucleotides line up with TRBD2. The DNA end favors TRBJ2-7, so the J call may be wrong. This CDR3 is built from 15 residues. Germline CDR1 MDHEN, CDR2 SYDVKM. For the CDR3, the DNA is TGTGCCAGCAGTGAGCCCGGGACTAGCGGGGTCGAGCAGTACTTC. Residues: CASSEPGTSGVEQYF.

This chain joins TRBV7-8 and TRBJ1-1; no clear D. V lost 3 bases, J lost 3 bases, and 11 bases lay in between. The V gene's germline CDR1 is SGHVS and CDR2 FQNEAQ. The CDR3 spans 14 residues. The CDR3 region is CASSLFDRYTEAFF. As DNA, the CDR3 is TGTGCCAGCAGCTTGTTTGATCGGTACACTGAAGCTTTCTTT.

V gene TRBV18 combines with J gene TRBJ1-3; D gene ambiguous. The germline V and J ends were trimmed by 8 bases and 0 bases, with 11 bases remaining between them. CDR1 is KGHSH and CDR2 is LQKENI in the germline V gene. The CDR3 consists of 14 residues. The CDR3 region is CASREAISGNTIYF. CDR3 bases: TGTGCCAGCCGCGAAGCGATCTCTGGAAACACCATATATTTT.

The chain carries TRBV11-2 and TRBJ1-1; 7 nucleotides align to TRBD1. The CDR3 contains 14 residues. Germline loops: CDR1 SGHAT, CDR2 FQNNGV. V lost 5 bases, J lost 0 bases, and 3 bases stayed unmatched. DNA of the CDR3: TGTGCCAGCAGCATACAGGGGTTGAACACTGAAGCTTTCTTT. Translating gives CASSIQGLNTEAFF.

This clone was detected only once. The rearrangement joins TRBV5-1 to TRBJ2-5, with 8 bases that match TRBD2. V gave up 0 bases and J gave up 5 bases; unmatched junction bases: 6. The V gene's germline CDR1 is SGHRS and CDR2 YFSETQ. CDR3 size: 15 residues. CDR3 sequence reads: CASSLGGTRGETQYF. CDR3 DNA sequence: TGCGCCAGCAGCTTGGGCGGGACTAGAGGGGAGACCCAGTACTTC.

V usage is TRBV7-9 and J usage is TRBJ2-5; 8 nucleotides agree with TRBD1. The CDR3 is 15 amino acids. With 4 bases clipped from V and 0 bases from J, the junction kept 4 bases outside the gene matches. Germline CDR1 SEHNR, CDR2 FQNEAQ (reference sequence). The CDR3 DNA is TGTGCCAGCAGCTCCCTGGACAGGGACCAAGAGACCCAGTACTTC. Its protein product is CASSSLDRDQETQYF.